Listed below are T cell receptor beta chains from one sample, sequenced in a study of blood T cells in healthy people across ages. TCRdb processed the 5' RACE reads anew with MiXCR; each CDR3 protein has one entry. The data contain around 800,000 distinct CDR3 sequences, roughly 25% of them singletons. This sample was shared with a second study, whose subject was T cells of mothers and their children.

Sequenced input: blood. The receptors were sampled from a boy aged 5-17 years in good health. The CDR3 runs from the conserved cysteine through the conserved F or W. D genes are given only for firm matches. Size tells how often a clone was seen (once, few, many) or the class of an expanded clone, and some rows leave it out.

NA	few	TRBV5-4	TRBJ2-4	TGTGCCAGCAGCATAGGGTATGAAAACATTCAGTACTTC	CASSIGYENIQYF
NA	once	TRBV7-3	TRBJ2-7	TGTGCCAGCAGCTTGGACATATCGAGGGAGCAGTACTTC	CASSLDISREQYF
NA	few	TRBV3-1	TRBJ2-7	TGTGCCAGCAGCCAAGGTTTATCGAACGGGGAGTACTTT	CASSQGLSNGEYF
TRBD1	NA	TRBV5-1	TRBJ2-3	TGCGCCAGCAGCTTGGCAAGGACAGGGGGAGATACGCAGTATTTT	CASSLARTGGDTQYF
TRBD2	many	TRBV6-5	TRBJ2-1	TGTGCCAGCAGTCGAACGGGCGGGGGTGAGCAGTTCTTC	CASSRTGGGEQFF
NA	few	TRBV6-1	TRBJ2-5	TGTGCCAGCAGTGGAGGAGGAAATCAAGAGACCCAGTACTTC	CASSGGGNQETQYF
NA	NA	TRBV6-2/TRBV6-3	TRBJ2-3	TGTGCCAGCAGTAACAGGCCCCTAGATACGCAGTATTTT	CASSNRPLDTQYF
TRBD1	NA	TRBV7-9	TRBJ2-5	TGTGCCAGCAGCCGACAGGGGGGATTGGGAGAGCAGTACTTC	CASSRQGGLGEQYF
TRBD1	NA	TRBV12-3/TRBV12-4	TRBJ2-7	TGTGCCAGCAGCAGTGCCGGGACAGGGGCTTCCTACGAGCAGTACTTC	CASSSAGTGASYEQYF
TRBD1	few	TRBV7-9	TRBJ1-2	TGTGCCAGCAGCTTAGCCCCGACAGGGGACTATGGCTACACCTTC	CASSLAPTGDYGYTF
TRBD1	NA	TRBV6-6	TRBJ2-1	TGTGCCAGCAGACGACAGGGGGATTACAATGAGCAGTTCTTC	CASRRQGDYNEQFF
NA	few	TRBV9	TRBJ2-1	TGTGCCAGCAGCGTAGATGGGGCGACATCCTACAATGAGCAGTTCTTC	CASSVDGATSYNEQFF
NA	many	TRBV7-8	TRBJ2-1	TGTGCCAGCAGCTCCCAACTAGTAACATTAAACAATGAGCAGTTCTTC	CASSSQLVTLNNEQFF
NA	NA	TRBV12-3/TRBV12-4	TRBJ1-2	TGTGCCAGCAGCCGAGGACAGTACTATGGCTACACCTTC	CASSRGQYYGYTF
NA	NA	TRBV6-5	TRBJ2-3	TGTGCCAGCCGGCGTGTCGGCACAGATACGCAGTATTTT	CASRRVGTDTQYF
TRBD2	few	TRBV29-1	TRBJ2-5	TGCAGCGTTGTAGCGGGAGCGCCAGAGACCCAGTACTTC	CSVVAGAPETQYF
NA	many	TRBV28	TRBJ2-5	TGTGCCAGCAGTTTTGGTGATAAAGAGACCCAGTACTTC	CASSFGDKETQYF
NA	NA	TRBV27	TRBJ2-7	TGTGCCAGCCAGGATCGTATAGGGCAGAGCTACGAGCAGTACTTC	CASQDRIGQSYEQYF
TRBD1	few	TRBV28	TRBJ1-4	TGTGCCAGCAGTCCGGGGGACAGGGAAAAACTGTTTTTT	CASSPGDREKLFF
TRBD2	few	TRBV20-1	TRBJ2-1	TGCAGTGCTAGGAGACTAGCGGGGTACTTCAATGAGCAGTTCTTC	CSARRLAGYFNEQFF
NA	NA	TRBV9	TRBJ2-1	TGTGCCAGCAGCTTGGCGGGGGCGGGAAGGGCTGAGCAGTTCTTC	CASSLAGAGRAEQFF
NA	NA	TRBV7-9	TRBJ2-7	TGTGCCAGCAGCTTAAACCGGGACCCGGACCACGAGCAGTACTTC	CASSLNRDPDHEQYF
NA	NA	TRBV7-2	TRBJ2-1	TGTGCCAGCAGCTTAGTCGCTCAGTCCTACAATGAGCAGTTCTTC	CASSLVAQSYNEQFF
TRBD2	few	TRBV9	TRBJ2-4	TGTGCCAGCAGCGTAGGGCGGGGGGCCAAAAACATTCAGTACTTC	CASSVGRGAKNIQYF
NA	NA	TRBV20-1	TRBJ2-5	TGCAGTGCTAGAGGACAGGAAGTTCGCGAGACCCAGTACTTC	CSARGQEVRETQYF
NA	NA	TRBV29-1	TRBJ1-4	TGCAGCGTTGTGGTGTCTAATGAAAAACTGTTTTTT	CSVVVSNEKLFF
NA	NA	TRBV3-1	TRBJ2-7	TGTGCCAGCAGCCATCTAGCGCTGAGCTCCTACAATGAGCAGTACTTC	CASSHLALSSYNEQYF
TRBD2	NA	TRBV5-1	TRBJ2-1	TGCGCCAGCAGCTTGGAGGTAGCGGGGGGGCGAGCGCAGTTCTTC	CASSLEVAGGRAQFF
NA	NA	TRBV7-6	TRBJ2-7	TGTGCCAGCAGCCCGAGGGACAGGGAAAGCGGGGGACCCTACGAGCAGTACTTC	CASSPRDRESGGPYEQYF
NA	few	TRBV3-1	TRBJ2-7	TGTGCCAGCAGCCCAAACAGGTCTGGCGGGGAGCAGTACTTC	CASSPNRSGGEQYF
NA	few	TRBV5-1	TRBJ1-1	TGCGCCAGCAGCTTGACAGGGCCCACTGAAGCTTTCTTT	CASSLTGPTEAFF
NA	NA	TRBV20-1	TRBJ2-5	TGCAGTGCTAGAAAGGGGCATTGGGAGACCCAGTACTTC	CSARKGHWETQYF
TRBD2	few	TRBV29-1	TRBJ2-1	TGCAGCGTGAAATCTAGCGGGGTATACAATGAGCAGTTCTTC	CSVKSSGVYNEQFF
TRBD2	few	TRBV5-5	TRBJ2-1	TGTGCCAGCAGCTCATTAGCGGGGGGGCCACATGAGCAGTTCTTC	CASSSLAGGPHEQFF
NA	NA	TRBV7-6	TRBJ2-2	TGTGCCAGCAGCAAACAGGGCGTCGGGGAGCTGTTTTTT	CASSKQGVGELFF
NA	NA	TRBV10-3	TRBJ2-1	TGTGCCATCAGTGACAGGGGGGGAAATGAGCAGTTCTTC	CAISDRGGNEQFF
TRBD1	NA	TRBV27	TRBJ1-2	TGTGCCAGCAGAACAGGGGCAGGTGGCTACACCTTC	CASRTGAGGYTF
NA	NA	TRBV5-1	TRBJ2-5	TGCGCCAGCACCCTGACAAATCCTACCTGGGAGACCCAGTACTTC	CASTLTNPTWETQYF
TRBD2	NA	TRBV4-1	TRBJ2-1	TGCGCCAGCAGCCAAGAAGGTCAGCGGGGGGGCTACAATGAGCAGTTCTTC	CASSQEGQRGGYNEQFF
TRBD1	few	TRBV6-6	TRBJ2-5	TGTGCCAGCGGGACAGGGGCCCAGTACTTC	CASGTGAQYF
NA	NA	TRBV2	TRBJ2-3	TGTGCCAGCAGTACCCTTTCAGATACGCAGTATTTT	CASSTLSDTQYF
NA	NA	TRBV7-2	TRBJ2-2	TGTGCCAGCAGCACGCGGACTGACGGCGGGGAGCTGTTTTTT	CASSTRTDGGELFF
TRBD1	many	TRBV5-1	TRBJ2-7	TGCGCCAGCAGCCCGACAGGGAACTCCTACGAGCAGTACTTC	CASSPTGNSYEQYF
TRBD1	many	TRBV7-3	TRBJ2-1	TGTGCCAGCAGCGCCCAGGACAGGGCAAATGAGCAGTTCTTC	CASSAQDRANEQFF
TRBD1	few	TRBV3-1	TRBJ2-7	TGTGCCAGCAGCCAAGGGCCAGGGGGAACTTACGAGCAGTACTTC	CASSQGPGGTYEQYF
NA	NA	TRBV7-9	TRBJ2-2	TGTGCCAGCAGCCGAGGATACGCCGGGGAGCTGTTTTTT	CASSRGYAGELFF
NA	few	TRBV6-6	TRBJ1-4	TGTGCCAGCAGTTACTCGGGGACCCTGGGGGAAAAACTGTTTTTT	CASSYSGTLGEKLFF
NA	few	TRBV12-3/TRBV12-4	TRBJ2-1	TGTGCCAGCAGTTTAAACCTGGTATACTACAATGAGCAGTTCTTC	CASSLNLVYYNEQFF
TRBD1	few	TRBV29-1	TRBJ2-7	TGCAGCGCGACCCAGGGACAGGGGTCCTACGAGCAGTACTTC	CSATQGQGSYEQYF
TRBD1	NA	TRBV27	TRBJ1-4	TGTGCCAGCAGTCCAGGCGACCCCGGGACAGTTATTGAAAAACTGTTTTTT	CASSPGDPGTVIEKLFF
NA	few	TRBV5-1	TRBJ2-5	TGCGCCAGCAGTCCACCCGCAGGGCGAGAGACCCAGTACTTC	CASSPPAGRETQYF
NA	few	TRBV3-1	TRBJ1-2	TGTGCCAGCAGCCCCGTGGGAGCTGGGCCCTATGGCTACACCTTC	CASSPVGAGPYGYTF
NA	once	TRBV5-1	TRBJ2-5	TGCGCCAGCAGCTTGGCCCGCGCGTGGGGCCAAGAGACCCAGTACTTC	CASSLARAWGQETQYF